The 9 T cell receptor beta chains in this list originate from one sample, sequenced in a study of T cells in Graves' hyperthyroidism and ophthalmopathy (dated by TCRdb to about 2019). Library preparation employed multiplex PCR. The instrument given in TCRdb is Illumina HiSeq 2000. Amplification of TCR beta CDR3 regions was carried out from RNA transcripts. For the first round of RT-PCR on the TCR CDR3, the HTBI primer set was used together with the Qiagen OneStep RT-PCR kit. TCRdb reprocessing: public reads trimmed at Q25 with fastp, clones called with MiXCR, in-frame beta chains kept. Rows with one shared CDR3 protein collapse into an entry with the most common genes and DNA. The sample records about 640,000 distinct CDR3 sequences, around 20% of which are singletons. The ten top clones hold under 35% of the sample. Material for sequencing was blood. The receptor set was obtained from a man between 25 and 39 years old with Graves' ophthalmopathy.

This clonotype was observed at least ten times. This rearrangement joins TRBV2 to TRBJ2-5; D remains ambiguous. CDR3 length: 14 amino acids. Germline V gene data show CDR1 as SNHLY and CDR2 as FYNNEI. Trimming took off 2 bases at V and 5 bases at J, with 12 bases between the two ends. The CDR3 spells CASSENSRRETQYF. The DNA of the CDR3 is TGTGCCAGCAGTGAAAATAGCCGCAGGGAGACCCAGTACTTC.

There are a few counts of this clonotype. The chain links TRBV28 to TRBJ1-4; D might be TRBD1 (5 bases). This CDR3 spans 14 amino acids. Per germline, CDR1 MDHEN and CDR2 SYDVKM. Trimming cost V 4 bases and J 7 bases, with 13 bases left between them. CDR3 sequence: CASSSGTELEKLFF. CDR3 nucleotides: TGTGCCAGCAGTTCCGGGACGGAGCTTGAAAAACTGTTTTTT.

This clonotype was found many times. The rearrangement joins TRBV6-2 or TRBV6-3 to TRBJ2-3, with TRBD2 matching over 8 bases. Trimming cost V 5 bases and J 4 bases; bases outside gene matches: 5. In germline, CDR1 is MNHEY, CDR2 SVGEGT. The CDR3 extends over 14 amino acids. The CDR3, as DNA: TGTGCCAGCAGTACAGCGGGAGATTCAGATACGCAGTATTTT. This codes for CASSTAGDSDTQYF.

This clonotype has ten or more counts. The chain joins TRBV9 to TRBJ2-1; TRBD2 is a possible D gene (6 bases). Germline V lookup: CDR1 SGDLS, CDR2 YYNGEE. The V end was cut by 4 bases, the J end by 1 base, with 12 bases between. This CDR3 is 15 amino acids long. The CDR3, as DNA: TGTGCCAGCAGCCCTAGCGAAGGATCCTACAATGAGCAGTTCTTC. Amino acids: CASSPSEGSYNEQFF.

This clonotype was detected a few times. The chain combines TRBV20-1 with TRBJ2-3; a weak D match, TRBD2 (5 bases). The CDR3 is 13 amino acids. The germline V gene has CDR1 DFQATT and CDR2 SNEGSKA (reference sequence). The V gene lost 1 base and the J gene lost 1 base, with 6 bases spanning the gap. CDR3 in DNA: TGCAGTGCTAGAGTCGGGGGCACAGATACGCAGTATTTT. Amino acids: CSARVGGTDTQYF.

This chain joins TRBV3-1 and TRBJ2-1; D is possibly TRBD2 (7 bases). The germline V and J ends were trimmed by 2 bases and 5 bases, with 13 bases remaining between them. Germline CDR1 reads LGHDT; CDR2 reads YNNKEL (reference sequence). The CDR3 has 15 residues. This CDR3 is CASSQTGLADNEQFF. In DNA form, the CDR3 reads TGTGCCAGCAGCCAAACAGGGCTAGCGGACAATGAGCAGTTCTTC.

The chain couples TRBV11-2 to TRBJ2-2; D is unresolved. Germline V gene lookup returns CDR1 SGHAT and CDR2 FQNNGV. The CDR3 contains 15 residues. V lost 0 bases to trimming and J lost 8 bases, with 13 bases between them. The DNA of the CDR3 is TGTGCCAGCAGCTTAGAAATGGTGGACGGAGGGGAGCTGTTTTTT. Amino acids: CASSLEMVDGGELFF.

The chain joins TRBV10-3 to TRBJ1-1; D not resolved. In germline, CDR1 is ENHRY, CDR2 SYGVKD. Trimming shortened V by 6 bases and J by 2 bases, and 13 bases separated the two germline ends. The CDR3 contains 14 residues. The CDR3 region has the DNA TGTGCCATCAGGGATCCTACACGAAACACTGAAGCTTTCTTT. This sequence encodes CAIRDPTRNTEAFF.

This clonotype showed up just a few times. The V and J genes are TRBV7-3 and TRBJ1-5; D may be TRBD1 (5 bases). Looked up from germline, CDR1 is SGHTA and CDR2 is FQGTGA. CDR3 length: 16 residues. V lost 2 bases to trimming and J lost 1 base, with 12 bases between them. CDR3 protein: CASSLEGLLSNQPQHF. Written as DNA, the CDR3 is TGTGCCAGCAGCTTAGAGGGGTTGTTGAGCAATCAGCCCCAGCATTTT.